This passage covers 3 T cell receptor beta chains from one sample sequenced in a study of a mutant IDH1 vaccine in newly diagnosed glioma. The protocol was immunoSEQ multiplex PCR, while the TCRdb copy is restricted to in-frame clones and leaves out a portion. The sample lists 45,000 to 60,000 clones, 60% to 85% occurring once. Time point in this sample: baseline, week 1 (first vaccination visit). Treatment specified: pre-vaccination baseline after standard-of-care therapy. The sequencing here drew on PBMCs, taken from a glioma patient treated with radiotherapy, temozolomide or both. These receptors were collected from a woman aged 40 to 49 with glioma.

The CDR3 sequence is CSVRVGEKLFF. CDR3 nucleotides: TGCAGCGTTAGGGTTGGGGAAAAACTGTTTTTT. The rearrangement links TRBV29-1 to TRBJ1-4; D not certain. Germline assignment: CDR1 SQVTM and CDR2 ANQGSEA. V was cut by 5 bases and J by 8 bases, with 9 bases left in between. This CDR3 spans 11 amino acids.

This clone has just one count. At one boundary the junction diverges from the germline segment, which might be a read error. The chain has TRBV11-2 and TRBJ2-7; the D is unclear. Germline assignment: CDR1 SGHAT and CDR2 FQNNGV. The CDR3 is made up of 11 amino acids. The CDR3: CASSLDVEQYF. DNA of the CDR3: TGTGCCAGCAGCCTAGACGTCGAGCAGTACTTC.

The chain joins TRBV6-6 to TRBJ2-7; 7 bases agree with TRBD1. Germline V gene data show CDR1 as MNHNY and CDR2 as SVGAGI (reference sequence). J gave up 0 bases and V 5 bases, and 10 bases lay outside the gene matches. The CDR3 covers 16 residues. The CDR3 reads CASSPYRGDSSYEQYF. The CDR3 DNA reads as TGTGCCAGCAGTCCATACAGGGGCGATAGCTCCTACGAGCAGTACTTC.